The present T cell receptor beta chain was sequenced within a study of blood T cell repertoires in COVID-19. The table came from immunoSEQ multiplex PCR; TCRdb's copy has only in-frame clones and leaves some out. In the table there are 200,000 or so clones, approximately 81% of which are singletons. This CDR3 has 14 residues. The germline gives CDR1 MNHEY, CDR2 SVGEGT. Trimming pared 4 bases from V and 1 base from J, leaving 10 bases between. The receptor was isolated from a woman older than 75 with acute or convalescent COVID-19. Sequenced input: peripheral blood. V usage is TRBV6-2 or TRBV6-3 and J usage is TRBJ2-5; tentative D call: TRBD1 (5 bases). The CDR3 reads CASSLGRAQETQYF. CDR3 in DNA: TGTGCCAGCAGTTTGGGCAGGGCCCAAGAGACCCAGTACTTC.